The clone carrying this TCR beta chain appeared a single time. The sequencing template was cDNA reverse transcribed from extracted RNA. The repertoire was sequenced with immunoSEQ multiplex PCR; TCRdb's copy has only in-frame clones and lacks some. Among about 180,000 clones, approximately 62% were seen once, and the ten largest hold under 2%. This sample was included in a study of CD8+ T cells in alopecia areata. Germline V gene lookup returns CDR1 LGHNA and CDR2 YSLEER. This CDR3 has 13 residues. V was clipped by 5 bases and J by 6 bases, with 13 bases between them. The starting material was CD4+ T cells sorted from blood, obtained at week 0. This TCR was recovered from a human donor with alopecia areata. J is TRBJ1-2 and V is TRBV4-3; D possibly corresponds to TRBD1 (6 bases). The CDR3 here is CASSGAQGDGYTF. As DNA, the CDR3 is TGCGCCAGCAGCGGGGCACAGGGAGATGGCTACACCTTC.